This entry is about one T cell receptor (beta chain). Its recognized antigen is unknown. No qualities accompany the bases; no much larger clone lies one base away. CDR3 length: 15 amino acids, cysteine to phenylalanine. Only the CDR3 region is kept as DNA, spanning 45 bases read in frame from base 1. V ends up 4 bases short and J 3 bases short, with an unmatched junction base count of 2. Reading the germline V gene gives CDR1 SGHDN and CDR2 FVKESK. This specimen belongs to a study of T cell responses to AZD1222 COVID-19 vaccine (dated by TCRdb to the early 2020s). About the investigation overall: AZD1222 recipients given second doses at about 4 weeks or at about 12 weeks were pooled, since spike-specific TCR depth and breadth were not found to differ between the two schedules. Trial participants were enrolled by age into 18-55, 56-69 and 70-plus year subgroups, with roughly 160, 29 and 62 TCR-sequenced participants respectively. TCR sequencing covered 233 trial participants: some 210 given two doses of AZD1222 and 26 given two doses of MenACWY control vaccine. General findings and caveats noted by the study authors: Reportedly, almost half of the unique spike-specific TCRs recognized epitopes lying outside the regions that are mutated in the B.1.351 and B.1.1.7 variants. Conclusions about previously exposed vaccinees are limited, since just six AZD1222 recipients were seropositive for SARS-CoV-2 at baseline. The vaccine-associated CD4 TCRs covered the entire spike protein, and the dominant responses fell in regions 160-218 and 743-854. No day 14 peak-response samples were available, so repertoires were characterized only after the peak T cell response. Most participants were white British and females outnumbered males, and the authors suggested that clonal diversity may have been underestimated. In the small 56-69-year group, the increase in depth fell short of significance, most likely because of low power. A significant rise in spike-specific TCR breadth and depth was observed after two AZD1222 doses relative to day 0 and relative to MenACWY recipients.

The CDR3 regions of human TCRbeta chains were analyzed by immunosequencing. The authors' analysis ran thus. Repertoire TCRs were checked for matches against a reference library of SARS-CoV-2-specific TCRs that had been generated using the MIRA antigen-specificity platform. Breadth was defined as the fraction of unique TCRs that were SARS-CoV-2-associated, and depth was defined as the fraction of total T cells that were SARS-CoV-2-associated. Using the MIRA data, every spike-specific TCR was mapped to the spike region that the TCR reacted to and assigned to either a CD4 or a CD8 class. Log10-transformed breadth and depth values were compared by one-way ANOVA with Sidak's multiple comparisons tests. As stored in TCRdb, this immuneACCESS dataset retains in-frame rearrangements with V and J assigned. A fraction of the clones does not appear; measured against another copy, unresolved V genes explain less than half of the discrepancy, and the remainder lacks a known reason. The DNA was the basis for D and trimming; V, J and clone size are from that table. This sample holds about 120,000 clones; approximately 84% were observed only once. The ten largest clones represent approximately 7.6% of the sample.

The time point tag for this specimen amounts to: baseline before first vaccination. Vaccinee samples came from UK trials COV001 and COV002, including a single-blind randomized controlled phase 2/3 trial of AZD1222 (ChAdOx1 nCoV-19) in healthy adults. For TCRbeta chain sequencing, PBMC samples from trial participants were taken at day 0 and at day 28 after the second dose. Recombination joined TRBV14 with TRBJ2-1; 11 bases in the junction line up with TRBD2. The receptor's source is an adult in good health. Sequencing used peripheral blood, obtained on day 0 of AZD1222 vaccination. CDR3 reads: CASSRLAGSYNEQFF. The nucleotide sequence reads as follows: TGTGCCAGCAGCCGACTAGCGGGAAGCTACAATGAGCAGTTCTTC.